One and the same sample provided the 24 T cell receptor beta chains below, sequenced in a study of blood T cell repertoires in COVID-19. Profiled with immunoSEQ multiplex PCR; TCRdb holds only in-frame clones, not every one. The sample lists 140,000 to 150,000 clones; around 82% were seen once. Sequences were obtained from peripheral blood. These receptors came from a man in his sixties with acute or convalescent COVID-19.

This chain uses TRBV9 with TRBJ2-2; TRBD1 agrees at 12 bases. J gave up 5 bases and V 4 bases, and 6 bases lay outside the gene matches. Per germline, CDR1 SGDLS and CDR2 YYNGEE. The CDR3 runs 16 residues. The CDR3 bases are TGTGCCAGCAGCCCTCGGGACAGGGGGCAAACCGGGGAGCTGTTTTTT. It codes for CASSPRDRGQTGELFF.

This chain connects TRBV29-1 to TRBJ2-3, with TRBD2 identical over 9 bases. Germline V gene data show CDR1 as SQVTM and CDR2 as ANQGSEA. CDR3 size: 14 residues. The junction had 9 bases not matched to a gene; V was cut back by 7 bases and J by 4 bases. This CDR3 is CSAQAGGIADTQYF. CDR3 sequence (DNA): TGCAGCGCTCAAGCGGGAGGTATAGCAGATACGCAGTATTTT.

The CDR3 DNA follows: TGTGCCACCAGTGCCCCCCCGGGGGGCGGCGGCACCGGGGAGCTGTTTTTT. It encodes CATSAPPGGGGTGELFF. This chain links TRBV24-1 with TRBJ2-2; perhaps TRBD2 as D (7 bases). There are 17 residues in the CDR3. Germline CDR1 is KGHDR and CDR2 is SFDVKD. Trimming took off 5 bases at V and 4 bases at J, with 19 bases between the two ends.

This sequence joins TRBV10-2 and TRBJ2-6; perhaps TRBD1 as D (5 bases). Trimming pared 0 bases from V and 0 bases from J, leaving 9 bases between. Per germline, CDR1 WSHSY and CDR2 SAAADI. The CDR3 covers 17 residues. The CDR3 region has the DNA TGCGCCAGCAGTGAGTCAAGGGGTATCTCTGGGGCCAACGTCCTGACTTTC. Encoded protein: CASSESRGISGANVLTF.

CDR3 protein: CASSTGTGVEQYF. The CDR3 bases are TGTGCCAGCAGTACCGGGACAGGGGTCGAGCAGTACTTC. This chain uses TRBV2 with TRBJ2-7; 10 bases line up with TRBD1. J gave up 6 bases and V 5 bases, and 4 bases lay outside the gene matches. There are 13 residues in the CDR3. Germline values: CDR1 SNHLY, CDR2 FYNNEI.

This clone turned up a few times. The CDR3 is CASTPQGTGRAGELFF. The CDR3 coding sequence is TGCGCCAGCACCCCCCAGGGGACAGGGCGAGCCGGGGAGCTGTTTTTT. This chain connects TRBV5-1 to TRBJ2-2; TRBD1 agrees at 9 bases. The germline V gene encodes CDR1 SGHRS and CDR2 YFSETQ. CDR3 length equals 16 residues. With V trimmed by 6 bases and J by 6 bases, 12 bases remained unmatched. Looking up the rest from reference TRBV5-1 and TRBJ2-2 gives the full variable domain: KAGVTQTPRYLIKTRGQQVTLSCSPISGHRSVSWYQQTPGQGLQFLFEYFSETQRNKGNFPGRFSGRQFSNSRSEMNVSTLELGDSALYLCASTPQGTGRAGELFFGEGSRLTVL.

The chain combines TRBV11-2 with TRBJ2-3; TRBD2 is a possible D gene (5 bases). This CDR3 is built from 11 residues. Germline CDR1 reads SGHAT; CDR2 reads FQNNGV. The V and J ends lost 5 bases and 11 bases respectively, with 11 bases between them. CDR3 sequence: CASSPTRGQYF. CDR3 sequence (DNA): TGTGCCAGCAGCCCCACTCGGGGGCAGTATTTT.

The rearrangement uses TRBV19 and TRBJ1-6; 7 positions match TRBD1. Germline trimming cut 6 bases from V and 0 bases from J; bases unmatched to any gene: 2. Germline V gene data show CDR1 as LNHDA and CDR2 as SQIVND (reference sequence). CDR3 length: 15 residues. The CDR3 DNA sequence: TGTGCCAGTAGGCCAGGGGGCTCCTATAATTCACCCCTCCACTTT. Its translation: CASRPGGSYNSPLHF. The full variable domain, in which reference TRBV19 and TRBJ1-6 provide the parts outside the CDR3, is DGGITQSPKYLFRKEGQNVTLSCEQNLNHDAMYWYRQDPGQGLRLIYYSQIVNDFQKGDIAEGYSVSREKKESFPLTVTSAQKNPTAFYLCASRPGGSYNSPLHFGNGTRLTVT.

Worth noting for this clone: Other DNA sequences in the sample encode the same CDR3. The chain has TRBV5-4 and TRBJ2-3; D is unresolved. The V end lost 0 bases, the J end lost 1 base, and 3 bases lay between the germline ends. The CDR3 sequence is 13 residues long. CDR1 and CDR2 (germline): SGHNT, YYREEE (reference sequence). The CDR3 is CASSLAGTDTQYF. The DNA of the CDR3 is TGTGCCAGCAGCTTGGCCGGCACAGATACGCAGTATTTT.

This clone was found once. The genes are TRBV7-9 and TRBJ2-1, with 7 bases fitting TRBD1. With 5 bases clipped from V and 7 bases from J, the junction kept 11 bases outside the gene matches. Germline CDR1 and CDR2: SEHNR and FQNEAQ (reference sequence). CDR3 length: 15 residues. CDR3 sequence (DNA): TGTGCCAGCAGCCTAAGGGGGACAGACGGTAATGAGCAGTTCTTC. Its translation: CASSLRGTDGNEQFF.

The chain joins TRBV27 to TRBJ2-3, with 7 bases matching TRBD1. This CDR3 contains 14 residues. Per the germline V gene, CDR1 is MNHEY and CDR2 is SMNVEV (reference sequence). With V trimmed by 6 bases and J by 3 bases, 6 bases remained unmatched. In DNA form, the CDR3 reads TGTGCCAGCAGGGTAGGGGGCTGGACAGATACGCAGTATTTT. It yields the protein CASRVGGWTDTQYF.

This clone appeared many times. This sequence joins TRBV27 and TRBJ2-1; 7 bases match TRBD2. CDR3 length: 15 residues. Trimming took 6 bases from V and 9 from J; bases not matched to a gene: 14. Germline V lookup: CDR1 MNHEY, CDR2 SMNVEV (reference sequence). CDR3 residues: CASRASGPSRGEQFF. CDR3 DNA: TGTGCCAGCAGGGCTAGCGGTCCCTCTAGGGGTGAGCAGTTCTTC.

The V and J genes are TRBV5-1 and TRBJ1-5; 11 bases align to TRBD1. The length of the CDR3 is 14 residues. Losses at the gene ends were 4 bases for V and 5 bases for J; bases not matched to a gene: 2. CDR1 is SGHRS, CDR2 YFSETQ, per germline. The chain's CDR3 is CASSMGQGDQPQHF. The CDR3 DNA reads TGCGCCAGCAGCATGGGACAGGGGGATCAGCCCCAGCATTTT.

This clone is deemed medium-sized (0.01 to 0.1%). CDR3 loop: CASSTGGMDGYTF. The CDR3 DNA reads as TGTGCCAGTAGTACAGGGGGGATGGATGGCTACACCTTC. The rearrangement links TRBV19 to TRBJ1-2, with 7 bases aligning to TRBD1. Losses at the gene ends were 4 bases for V and 6 bases for J; bases not matched to a gene: 5. This CDR3 is built from 13 residues. CDR1 and CDR2 (germline): LNHDA, SQIVND (reference sequence).

This clone was found a few times. V and J are TRBV5-1 and TRBJ1-1; 11 bases are a match to TRBD1. CDR3 length equals 15 residues. J was trimmed by 1 base and V by 4 bases; bases with no gene match: 3. Germline V CDR1 and CDR2: SGHRS, YFSETQ. CDR3: CASSTGQGANTEAFF. CDR3 DNA sequence: TGCGCCAGCAGCACTGGACAGGGGGCGAACACTGAAGCTTTCTTT.

This clone was seen a single time. The chain employs TRBV19 and TRBJ2-3; 9 nucleotides agree with TRBD2. V gave up 4 bases and J gave up 11 bases; unmatched junction bases: 13. The CDR3 has 15 amino acids. CDR1 is LNHDA, CDR2 SQIVND, per germline (reference sequence). The CDR3 sequence is CASSTLAGPRGEQYF. In nucleotides, the CDR3 is TGTGCCAGTAGTACCCTAGCGGGACCTCGGGGGGAGCAGTATTTT.

The chain employs TRBV13 and TRBJ2-3, with 9 positions matching TRBD1. J gave up 0 bases and V 1 base, and 8 bases lay outside the gene matches. The germline gives CDR1 PRHDT, CDR2 FYEKMQ (reference sequence). CDR3 length: 18 residues. For the CDR3, the DNA is TGTGCCAGCAGCTTAGCCCTTGGGGACAGGGTTAGCACAGATACGCAGTATTTT. Encoded protein: CASSLALGDRVSTDTQYF.

The table lists this clone with a few counts. J is TRBJ2-1 and V is TRBV4-2; TRBD2 matches at 12 bases. CDR3 size: 16 residues. J lost 4 bases, V lost 0 bases, and 1 base had no gene match. CDR1 and CDR2 from the germline V gene are LGHNA and YNFKEQ. In DNA, the CDR3 is TGTGCCAGCAGCCAAGAGGGGACTAGCGGGTACAATGAGCAGTTCTTC. This sequence encodes CASSQEGTSGYNEQFF.

The chain couples TRBV18 to TRBJ2-7; D may be TRBD2 (7 bases). CDR3 length: 15 residues. Germline loops: CDR1 KGHSH, CDR2 LQKENI. Trimming took 4 bases from V and 0 from J, leaving 13 bases between them. CDR3 loop: CASSHGGPSSYEQYF. Here the CDR3 DNA reads TGTGCCAGCTCACACGGGGGGCCAAGCTCCTACGAGCAGTACTTC.

The V call is TRBV2, the J call TRBJ1-2; TRBD1 matches 8 bases. Germline CDR1 SNHLY, CDR2 FYNNEI. The J segment lost 2 bases and the V segment lost 6 bases, leaving 5 bases of the junction unmatched. The CDR3 runs 14 residues. The CDR3 here is CASSPGQANYGYTF. In nucleotides, the CDR3 is TGTGCCAGCAGCCCGGGACAGGCCAACTATGGCTACACCTTC.

The chain is built from TRBV20-1 and TRBJ2-7; no clear D gene. From germline, CDR1 is DFQATT and CDR2 SNEGSKA (reference sequence). V lost 3 bases and J 3 bases, leaving 18 bases between the germline ends. CDR3 length: 15 amino acids. CDR3 loop: CSASSTNQAVYEQYF. The CDR3 DNA reads TGCAGTGCTAGTTCGACCAACCAGGCTGTCTACGAGCAGTACTTC.

This sequence joins TRBV19 and TRBJ2-5; TRBD1 matches 9 bases. This CDR3 region has 14 residues. Per germline, CDR1 LNHDA and CDR2 SQIVND (reference sequence). The trim removed 4 bases at V and 5 bases at J, leaving 5 bases unmatched. In nucleotides, the CDR3 is TGTGCCAGTAGTACGGGACAGGGTTGGGAGACCCAGTACTTC. It translates to CASSTGQGWETQYF.

The rearrangement uses TRBV27 and TRBJ2-2; the D gene is possibly TRBD2 (6 bases). Germline loops: CDR1 MNHEY, CDR2 SMNVEV (reference sequence). This CDR3 has 16 amino acids. V dropped 5 bases and J dropped 8 bases, with 21 bases sitting between them. The CDR3 coding sequence is TGTGCCAGCAGTCTCCGGGAGCCCGTCTTCGGAGGGGAGCTGTTTTTT. It yields the protein CASSLREPVFGGELFF.

The rearrangement joins TRBV30 to TRBJ2-7; D remains ambiguous. The V end lost 0 bases, the J end lost 4 bases, and 19 bases lay between the germline ends. The CDR3 has 16 amino acids. CDR1 is GTSNPN, CDR2 SVGIG, per germline (reference sequence). The CDR3: CAWSVQSVSPSYEQYF. Written as DNA, the CDR3 is TGTGCCTGGAGTGTACAGTCCGTTTCCCCCTCTTACGAGCAGTACTTC.